Presented here are 23 T cell receptor beta chains from one specimen sequenced in a study of T cells in Graves' hyperthyroidism and ophthalmopathy. RNA transcripts were the template for amplifying TCR beta CDR3 regions. The HTBI primer set drove a first-round RT-PCR of the TCR CDR3. One entry per CDR3 protein, called by TCRdb with MiXCR from the multiplex PCR reads. The sample holds under 300,000 distinct CDR3 sequences; about 15% are singletons and the top ten take around 30%. What was sequenced was blood. The receptors derive from a woman aged 45-60 years with Graves' hyperthyroidism that later progressed to Graves' ophthalmopathy.

In its sample, this clonotype was seen many times. The chain employs TRBV20-1 and TRBJ2-3, with a possible D match to TRBD2 (5 bases). Trimming cost V 5 bases and J 2 bases, with 14 bases left between them. The CDR3 contains 14 residues. Germline V gene sequence: CDR1 DFQATT, CDR2 SNEGSKA (reference sequence). The CDR3 loop is CSAPEERYTDTQYF. CDR3 bases: TGCAGTGCTCCGGAGGAACGTTACACAGATACGCAGTATTTT.

This clonotype was picked up many times. This chain links TRBV5-6 with TRBJ1-4, with TRBD1 matching over 9 bases. Germline values: CDR1 SGHDT, CDR2 YYEEEE. V gave up 4 bases and J gave up 5 bases; unmatched junction bases: 3. The CDR3 length is 14 residues. This chain's CDR3 is CASSIGQGNEKLFF. The CDR3 DNA reads as TGTGCCAGCAGCATAGGACAGGGGAATGAAAAACTGTTTTTT. The entire variable domain, with the rest obtained from reference TRBV5-6 and TRBJ1-4, is as follows: DAGVTQSPTHLIKTRGQQVTLRCSPKSGHDTVSWYQQALGQGPQFIFQYYEEEERQRGNFPDRFSGHQFPNYSSELNVNALLLGDSALYLCASSIGQGNEKLFFGSGTQLSVL.

On this clonotype itself: A much larger clone lies a single base off, so this may be a read error. The chain has TRBV10-3 and TRBJ2-5, with a tentative D call TRBD2 (7 bases). The CDR3 runs 15 residues. The germline V gene has CDR1 ENHRY and CDR2 SYGVKD. The DNA of the CDR3 is TGTGCCATCAGTGACATAGGGGGAGGGGGAGAGACCCGGTACTTC. It yields the protein CAISDIGGGGETRYF.

This chain uses TRBV5-1 with TRBJ2-1; tentatively, D is TRBD2 (7 bases). V lost 3 bases, J lost 9 bases, and 25 bases lay in between. The germline V gene encodes CDR1 SGHRS and CDR2 YFSETQ. This CDR3 is built from 17 residues. CDR3 loop: CASSSPRRELPRGEQFF. CDR3 DNA sequence: TGCGCCAGCAGCTCGCCGCGGCGGGAGCTCCCCAGGGGTGAGCAGTTCTTC.

Ten or more counts support this clonotype. CDR3 protein: CASSPGHLISYGYTF. The DNA for the CDR3 is TGTGCCAGCAGTCCGGGACACCTGATTAGCTATGGCTACACCTTC. The rearrangement uses TRBV2 and TRBJ1-2; perhaps TRBD1 as D (6 bases). The V gene's germline CDR1 is SNHLY and CDR2 FYNNEI. Trimming removed 5 bases from V and 4 bases from J, with 17 bases in between. The CDR3 spans 15 residues.

This clonotype was seen at least ten times. This rearrangement joins TRBV30 to TRBJ2-7, with 9 bases matching TRBD1. Germline V gene data show CDR1 as GTSNPN and CDR2 as SVGIG (reference sequence). The CDR3 sequence is 13 residues long. V dropped 2 bases and J dropped 3; count of bases not matched to a gene: 2. The CDR3 DNA reads TGTGCCTGGAGTCCGGGACAGGGCTACGAGCAGTACTTC. Amino acids: CAWSPGQGYEQYF.

This clonotype was seen at least ten times. V usage is TRBV20-1 and J usage is TRBJ2-7; 8 bases line up with TRBD1. CDR3 size: 13 residues. With 6 bases clipped from V and 7 bases from J, the junction kept 11 bases outside the gene matches. CDR1 and CDR2 from the germline V gene are DFQATT and SNEGSKA (reference sequence). CDR3 in DNA: TGCAGTGCCCCCACAGGGGGTCTCGGGGAGCAGTACTTC. This sequence encodes CSAPTGGLGEQYF.

This clonotype was seen only a few times. DNA of the CDR3: TGTGCCAGCAGTGATTGGCGGGAGAGCACTGATGAGCAGTTCTTC. Amino acids: CASSDWRESTDEQFF. The chain recombines TRBV6-1 with TRBJ2-1, with TRBD2 matching 7 bases. Germline CDR1 reads MNHNS; CDR2 reads SASEGT. The CDR3 is 15 residues long. V dropped 3 bases and J dropped 8; count of bases not matched to a gene: 10.

This clonotype was counted at least ten times. The chain links TRBV14 to TRBJ2-5; D is uncertain. In germline, CDR1 is SGHDN, CDR2 FVKESK. The V and J ends lost 1 base and 5 bases respectively, with 5 bases between them. The CDR3 covers 12 residues. The CDR3 loop reads CASSQVRETQYF. The CDR3 DNA sequence: TGTGCCAGCAGCCAAGTCAGGGAGACCCAGTACTTC. Filled out from reference TRBV14 and TRBJ2-5, the complete variable domain reads EAGVTQFPSHSVIEKGQTVTLRCDPISGHDNLYWYRRVMGKEIKFLLHFVKESKQDESGMPNNRFLAERTGGTYSTLKVQPAELEDSGVYFCASSQVRETQYFGPGTRLLVL.

Ten or more counts support this clonotype. The chain combines TRBV2 with TRBJ2-7; D may correspond to TRBD1 or TRBD2 (6 bases each). The CDR3 is 12 residues long. CDR1 is SNHLY, CDR2 FYNNEI, per germline. Deletions cut 4 bases from V and 5 bases from J, with 9 bases between. CDR3 sequence reads: CASSGRGDEQYF. The CDR3 nucleotides read TGTGCCAGCAGTGGTAGGGGGGACGAGCAGTACTTC.

There are many counts of this clonotype. This chain links TRBV30 with TRBJ2-3; 8 nucleotides align to TRBD2. V lost 3 bases, J lost 8 bases, and 13 bases stayed unmatched. Germline lookup yields CDR1 GTSNPN and CDR2 SVGIG (reference sequence). This CDR3 region has 15 residues. CDR3 sequence (DNA): TGTGCCTGGAGCCGGGGTAGCGGGATCCTTGCTACGCAGTATTTT. Its protein is CAWSRGSGILATQYF.

This clonotype was detected many times. The gene calls are TRBV29-1 and TRBJ2-2; D is possibly TRBD2 (7 bases). This CDR3 spans 15 amino acids. Germline V gene sequence: CDR1 SQVTM, CDR2 ANQGSEA. V was trimmed by 1 base and J by 4 bases, leaving 13 bases between them. Written as DNA, the CDR3 is TGCAGCGTTGAAGGAGGGGGGGGTGGCACCGGGGAGCTGTTTTTT. It encodes CSVEGGGGGTGELFF.

The V and J genes are TRBV4-1 and TRBJ2-7, with 13 bases lining up with TRBD2. CDR1 and CDR2 (germline): MGHRA, YSYEKL. J gave up 0 bases and V 6 bases, and 14 bases lay outside the gene matches. The CDR3 spans 19 residues. The CDR3 coding sequence is TGCGCCAGCAGTCGACCCAAGATAGGGACTAGCGGGGTCTCCTACGAGCAGTACTTC. Its translation: CASSRPKIGTSGVSYEQYF.

This clonotype was picked up many times. The chain has TRBV28 and TRBJ2-7; 7 positions agree with TRBD2. The germline gives CDR1 MDHEN, CDR2 SYDVKM. This CDR3 is 15 amino acids long. With V trimmed by 7 bases and J by 7 bases, 16 bases remained unmatched. CDR3 region: CASTPDLAGVREQYF. The DNA for the CDR3 is TGTGCCAGCACCCCTGATCTCGCGGGGGTGAGGGAGCAGTACTTC.

Only a few counts were recorded for this clonotype. The chain has TRBV6-1 and TRBJ1-2; 12 bases match TRBD1. V was pared by 5 bases and J by 4 bases, with 8 bases of the junction left unmatched. The V gene's germline CDR1 is MNHNS and CDR2 SASEGT. The CDR3 length is 16 residues. CDR3 in DNA: TGTGCCAGCAGTTTGGGGACAGGGGGCTCACCCTATGGCTACACCTTC. Its protein product is CASSLGTGGSPYGYTF.

This clonotype was seen many times. The chain recombines TRBV19 with TRBJ2-1; 9 bases map to TRBD2. This CDR3 spans 14 amino acids. The V gene end was trimmed by 5 bases and the J gene end by 7 bases; junction bases not matched to a gene: 6. Germline V lookup: CDR1 LNHDA, CDR2 SQIVND (reference sequence). The chain's CDR3 is CASSLAGLGNEQFF. The CDR3 nucleotides are TGTGCCAGTAGTCTAGCGGGATTGGGTAATGAGCAGTTCTTC.

This clonotype has just a few counts. J is TRBJ2-7 and V is TRBV11-2, with D possibly being TRBD2 (6 bases). CDR1 is SGHAT, CDR2 FQNNGV, per germline. The CDR3 runs to 13 residues. V gave up 4 bases and J gave up 3 bases, with 10 bases separating them. The CDR3 here is CASSSMGGYEQYF. DNA of the CDR3: TGTGCCAGCAGCTCTATGGGGGGCTACGAGCAGTACTTC.

This clonotype occurred many times. This sequence joins TRBV6-1 and TRBJ1-2, with a tentative D call TRBD1 (6 bases). Trimming pared 6 bases from V and 4 bases from J, leaving 9 bases between. In germline, CDR1 is MNHNS, CDR2 SASEGT. The CDR3 contains 12 residues. As DNA, the CDR3 is TGTGCCAGCAGCCCAGGGGCCTATGGCTACACCTTC. It yields the protein CASSPGAYGYTF.

This clonotype was observed a few times. This chain connects TRBV20-1 to TRBJ1-6, with D tentatively TRBD1 (6 bases). The CDR3 has 15 amino acids. V was trimmed by 5 bases and J by 4 bases, leaving 15 bases between them. Looked up from germline, CDR1 is DFQATT and CDR2 is SNEGSKA (reference sequence). The DNA for the CDR3 is TGCAGTGCTGCCCAACAGGGACCATATAATTCACCCCTCCACTTT. Protein: CSAAQQGPYNSPLHF.

This clonotype was counted ten times or more. J is TRBJ1-1 and V is TRBV7-2; D unresolved. V shed 4 bases and J shed 3 bases, with 9 bases lying between them. In germline, CDR1 is SGHTA, CDR2 FQGNSA. This CDR3 region has 13 residues. CDR3 bases: TGTGCCAGCAGCTCCGTTGAGCACACTGAAGCTTTCTTT. The encoded protein is CASSSVEHTEAFF.

This clonotype was seen repeatedly, ten times or more. CDR3 sequence reads: CASSSSGIGPSSHEQYF. In DNA, the CDR3 is TGTGCCAGCAGTTCCAGCGGCATAGGGCCCTCGAGCCACGAGCAGTACTTC. The chain uses TRBV28 and TRBJ2-7; maybe TRBD2 (5 bases). Looked up from germline, CDR1 is MDHEN and CDR2 is SYDVKM. Deletions cut 4 bases from V and 5 bases from J, with 24 bases between. The CDR3 runs to 17 residues.

This clonotype was observed at least ten times. V and J are TRBV6-1 and TRBJ2-2; 7 positions agree with TRBD1. Germline V gives CDR1 MNHNS, CDR2 SASEGT. J was trimmed by 1 base and V by 2 bases; bases with no gene match: 4. This CDR3 comprises 16 residues. For the CDR3, the DNA is TGTGCCAGCAGTGAATTGGACAGGTTGAACACCGGGGAGCTGTTTTTT. This translates into CASSELDRLNTGELFF.

The CDR3 bases are TGTGCCAGCAGCTGGCACAGGGGGTCCTCCTACAATGAGCAGTTCTTC. It is translated as CASSWHRGSSYNEQFF. The chain is built from TRBV9 and TRBJ2-1; 8 nucleotides align to TRBD1. The V gene end was trimmed by 4 bases and the J gene end by 0 bases; junction bases not matched to a gene: 6. The CDR3 contains 16 residues. Germline assignment: CDR1 SGDLS and CDR2 YYNGEE.